This TCR beta chain was captured in a study of blood T cell repertoires in COVID-19. TCRdb's table, derived via immunoSEQ multiplex PCR, lists solely in-frame clones and lacks some. The sample has about 440,000 clones; less than 95% are singletons. Trimming took 6 bases from V and 4 from J, leaving 15 bases between them. CDR3 length: 14 amino acids. Germline loops: CDR1 WSHSY, CDR2 SAAADI. Participants' own reports of clinical history determined their cohort assignment. Sequencing was performed on PBMCs or T cells enriched from blood (not recorded which). This chain links TRBV10-2 with TRBJ1-1, with D perhaps matching TRBD1 (6 bases). This sequence originates from a man aged 18 to 30 who had recovered from COVID-19. The CDR3 DNA is TGCGCCAGCAGCCCAGGGGAGTGGGGCACTGAAGCTTTCTTT. This sequence encodes CASSPGEWGTEAFF.